This T cell receptor (beta chain) appears in the sequencing data of a study of blood T cell repertoires in COVID-19. Looking at the study overall: T cells, B-cell-depleted T cells, or PBMCs provided the cDNA or gDNA that served as material.

The age range of participants was about 18 to 95 years, with residence in about two dozen US areas. A PCR-confirmed or clinician-diagnosed COVID-19 case had contacted exposed participants within 2 weeks of entry. Germline CDR1 and CDR2: SGHDT and YYEEEE. There are 16 residues in the CDR3. V was trimmed by 4 bases and J by 11 bases, leaving 27 bases between them. Using immunoSEQ multiplex PCR, the repertoire was profiled, and TCRdb retains in-frame clones only, with some absent. The top ten clones hold less than 3.5% of a sample with some 320,000 clones, approximately 89% of them seen once. This TCR was sampled from a woman aged 50 to 60 who had been exposed to COVID-19. The V and J genes are TRBV5-6 and TRBJ1-2, with D possibly being TRBD1 (6 bases). The sample comprised PBMCs or T cells enriched from blood (not recorded which). The CDR3 protein is CASSPRGGPSLRFYTF. DNA of the CDR3: TGTGCCAGCAGCCCCCGGGGGGGGCCCTCCCTCAGGTTTTACACCTTC.